One sample yielded the 8 T cell receptor beta chains listed below, sequenced in a study of yellow fever vaccine responses in identical twins. TCRdb reprocessed the RT-PCR reads with MiXCR, giving one entry per CDR3 protein. Of 4,800 or so distinct CDR3 sequences in the sample, 60% to 85% were seen once. This sample comprised T cells from blood (PBMCs), unsorted or a sorted subset (not recorded which), obtained before or after yellow fever vaccination (not recorded which). These receptors originate from a woman in her late teens or twenties who received the yellow fever vaccine.

The chain carries TRBV13 and TRBJ2-7; TRBD1 might be the D (7 bases). V lost 10 bases to trimming and J lost 5 bases, with 18 bases between them. Germline V gene data show CDR1 as PRHDT and CDR2 as FYEKMQ (reference sequence). The CDR3 consists of 13 residues. DNA for the CDR3: TGTGCCACCCTAGCCAGGGGGGCAAACGAGCAGTACTTC. Its translation is CATLARGANEQYF.

V and J are TRBV11-1 and TRBJ2-2, with 10 bases lining up with TRBD2. The CDR3 has 15 amino acids. CDR1 and CDR2 (germline): SGHAT, FQDESV (reference sequence). V lost 3 bases, J lost 8 bases, and 6 bases stayed unmatched. The CDR3 DNA follows: TGTGCCAGCAGCTTGGTGGGACTAGCGTCAGGGGAGCTGTTTTTT. This encodes CASSLVGLASGELFF.

This chain uses TRBV11-2 with TRBJ2-5, with unresolved D. The CDR3 totals 14 residues. V lost 2 bases to trimming and J lost 1 base, with 8 bases between them. From germline, CDR1 is SGHAT and CDR2 FQNNGV. CDR3 DNA sequence: TGTGCCAGCAGCTTATATCCGGGCCAAGAGACCCAGTACTTC. This gives the protein CASSLYPGQETQYF.

The chain combines TRBV29-1 with TRBJ2-1; D unclear. Germline lookup yields CDR1 SQVTM and CDR2 ANQGSEA. The CDR3 consists of 11 residues. With 4 bases removed from V and 10 bases from J, the gap between germline ends came to 11 bases. The DNA of the CDR3 is TGCAGCGTTGTTGGAAGACGAGAGCAGTTCTTC. Translation: CSVVGRREQFF.

V is TRBV18 and J is TRBJ1-2; 7 positions agree with TRBD1. In germline, CDR1 is KGHSH, CDR2 LQKENI. The CDR3 contains 13 residues. The ends lost 4 bases at V and 2 bases at J; junction bases unmatched: 1. In nucleotides, the CDR3 is TGTGCCAGCTCACAAGGGGGCAACTATGGCTACACCTTC. It is translated as CASSQGGNYGYTF. The full variable domain, its missing parts supplied by reference TRBV18 and TRBJ1-2, is NAGVMQNPRHLVRRRGQEARLRCSPMKGHSHVYWYRQLPEEGLKFMVYLQKENIIDESGMPKERFSAEFPKEGPSILRIQQVVRGDSAAYFCASSQGGNYGYTFGSGTRLTVV.

The chain uses TRBV4-1 and TRBJ1-1, with 11 bases lining up with TRBD1. The length of the CDR3 is 15 residues. V was pared by 3 bases and J by 5 bases, with 5 bases of the junction left unmatched. CDR1 MGHRA and CDR2 YSYEKL come from the germline V gene. CDR3 DNA sequence: TGCGCCAGCAGCCAGGGGGACAGGGGGAGAACTGAAGCTTTCTTT. This codes for CASSQGDRGRTEAFF.

This clonotype was found once. The chain couples TRBV24-1 to TRBJ1-5; D gene ambiguous. CDR3 length equals 14 residues. Germline CDR1 is KGHDR and CDR2 is SFDVKD. V lost 8 bases and J lost 3, with 13 bases in between. The CDR3 DNA sequence: TGTGCCACCAAAGAGGCAGCGGACAATCAGCCCCAGCATTTT. Its translation is CATKEAADNQPQHF.

The rearrangement links TRBV3-1 to TRBJ2-4; 8 bases line up with TRBD1. CDR3 length: 17 amino acids. Trimming cost V 4 bases and J 8 bases; bases outside gene matches: 16. Germline loops: CDR1 LGHDT, CDR2 YNNKEL (reference sequence). In DNA, the CDR3 is TGTGCCAGCAGCCTCAAAAAATCCGGGACAGGCGTGGACATTCAGTACTTC. Its protein is CASSLKKSGTGVDIQYF.